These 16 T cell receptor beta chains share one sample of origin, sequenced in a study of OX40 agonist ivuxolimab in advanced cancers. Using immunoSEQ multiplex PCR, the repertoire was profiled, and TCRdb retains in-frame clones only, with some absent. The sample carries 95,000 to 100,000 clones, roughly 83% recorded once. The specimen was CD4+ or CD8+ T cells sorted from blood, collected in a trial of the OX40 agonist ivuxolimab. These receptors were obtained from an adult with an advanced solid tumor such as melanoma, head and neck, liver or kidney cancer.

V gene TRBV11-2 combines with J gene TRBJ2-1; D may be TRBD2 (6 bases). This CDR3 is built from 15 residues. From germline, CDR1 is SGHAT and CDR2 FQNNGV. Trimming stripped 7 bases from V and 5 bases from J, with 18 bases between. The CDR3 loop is CASNTEGLPNNEQFF. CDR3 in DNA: TGTGCCAGCAACACGGAGGGATTGCCAAACAATGAGCAGTTCTTC.

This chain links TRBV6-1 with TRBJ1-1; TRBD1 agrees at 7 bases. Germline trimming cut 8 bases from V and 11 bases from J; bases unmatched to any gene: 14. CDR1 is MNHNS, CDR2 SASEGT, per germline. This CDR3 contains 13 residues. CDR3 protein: CASGGTAIIGAFF. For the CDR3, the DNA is TGTGCCAGCGGCGGGACAGCAATCATTGGGGCTTTCTTT.

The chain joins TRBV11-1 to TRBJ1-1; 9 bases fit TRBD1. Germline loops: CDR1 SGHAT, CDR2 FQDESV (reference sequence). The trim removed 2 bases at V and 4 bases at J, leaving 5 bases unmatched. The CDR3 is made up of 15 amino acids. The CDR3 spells CASSLTGGLGTEAFF. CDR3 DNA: TGTGCCAGCAGCTTAACAGGGGGCTTGGGCACTGAAGCTTTCTTT.

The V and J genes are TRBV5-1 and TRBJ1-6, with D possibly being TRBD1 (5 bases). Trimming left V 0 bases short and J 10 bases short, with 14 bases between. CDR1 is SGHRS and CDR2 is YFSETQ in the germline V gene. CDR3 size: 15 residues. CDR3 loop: CASSLVGARESPLHF. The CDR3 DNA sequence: TGCGCCAGCAGCTTGGTTGGGGCGAGAGAATCACCCCTCCACTTT.

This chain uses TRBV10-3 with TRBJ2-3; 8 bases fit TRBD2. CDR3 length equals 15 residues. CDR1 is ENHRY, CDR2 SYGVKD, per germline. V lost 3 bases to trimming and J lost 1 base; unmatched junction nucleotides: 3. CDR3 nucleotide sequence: TGTGCCATCAGTGAAACTAGCGGTGGCACAGATACGCAGTATTTT. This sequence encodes CAISETSGGTDTQYF.

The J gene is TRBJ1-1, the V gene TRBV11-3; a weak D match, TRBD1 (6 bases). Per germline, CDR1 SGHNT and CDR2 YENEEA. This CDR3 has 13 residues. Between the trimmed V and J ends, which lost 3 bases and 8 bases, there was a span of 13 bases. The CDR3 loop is CASSLSAGGEAFF. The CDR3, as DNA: TGTGCCAGCAGCTTGTCCGCGGGGGGCGAAGCTTTCTTT.

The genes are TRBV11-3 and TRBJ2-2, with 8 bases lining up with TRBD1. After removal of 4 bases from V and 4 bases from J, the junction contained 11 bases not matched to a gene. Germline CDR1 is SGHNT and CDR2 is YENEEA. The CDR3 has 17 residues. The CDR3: CASSSPFGQGATGELFF. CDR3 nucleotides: TGTGCCAGCAGCTCACCTTTTGGACAGGGTGCCACCGGGGAGCTGTTTTTT.

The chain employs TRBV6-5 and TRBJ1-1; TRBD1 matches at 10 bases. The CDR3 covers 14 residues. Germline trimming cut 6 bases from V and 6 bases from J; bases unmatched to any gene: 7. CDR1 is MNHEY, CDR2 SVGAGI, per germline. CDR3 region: CASSRGQGMAEAFF. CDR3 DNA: TGTGCCAGCAGCCGGGGACAGGGGATGGCTGAAGCTTTCTTT.

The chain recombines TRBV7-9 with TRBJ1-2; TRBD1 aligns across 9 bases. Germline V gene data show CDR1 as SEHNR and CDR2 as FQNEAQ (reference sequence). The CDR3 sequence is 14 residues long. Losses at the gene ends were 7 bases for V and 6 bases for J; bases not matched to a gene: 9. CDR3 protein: CASNRGQGWDGYTF. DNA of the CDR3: TGTGCCAGCAATAGGGGACAGGGCTGGGATGGCTACACCTTC.

CDR3 protein: CAIGGGAYNEQFF. CDR3 in DNA: TGCGCCATCGGTGGCGGGGCCTACAATGAGCAGTTCTTC. The genes are TRBV10-2 and TRBJ2-1, with a possible D match to TRBD2 (6 bases). Germline V lookup: CDR1 WSHSY, CDR2 SAAADI. The CDR3 has 13 residues. Trimming pared 10 bases from V and 2 bases from J, leaving 12 bases between.

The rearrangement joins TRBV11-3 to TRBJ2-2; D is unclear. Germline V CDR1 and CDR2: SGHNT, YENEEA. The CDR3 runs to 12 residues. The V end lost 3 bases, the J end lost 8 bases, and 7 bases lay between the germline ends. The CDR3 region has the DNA TGTGCCAGCAGCTTCGTGGCTGGGGAGCTGTTTTTT. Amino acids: CASSFVAGELFF.

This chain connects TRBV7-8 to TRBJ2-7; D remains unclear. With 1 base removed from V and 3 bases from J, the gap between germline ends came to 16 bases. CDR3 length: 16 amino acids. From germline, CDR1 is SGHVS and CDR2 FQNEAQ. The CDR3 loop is CASSLVVTPRSYEQYF. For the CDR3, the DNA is TGTGCCAGCAGCTTAGTAGTGACGCCGCGGAGCTACGAGCAGTACTTC.

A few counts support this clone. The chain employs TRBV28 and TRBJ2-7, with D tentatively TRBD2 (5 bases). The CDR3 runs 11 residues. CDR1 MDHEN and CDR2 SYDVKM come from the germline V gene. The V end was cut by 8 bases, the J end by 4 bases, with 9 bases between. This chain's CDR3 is CASGWRYEQYF. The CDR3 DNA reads TGTGCCAGCGGATGGAGGTACGAGCAGTACTTC.

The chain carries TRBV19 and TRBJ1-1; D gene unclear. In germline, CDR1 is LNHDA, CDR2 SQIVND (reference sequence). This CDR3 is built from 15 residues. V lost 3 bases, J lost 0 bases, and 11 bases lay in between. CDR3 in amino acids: CASSISGTLNTEAFF. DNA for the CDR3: TGTGCCAGTAGTATTAGTGGTACTTTGAACACTGAAGCTTTCTTT.

The CDR3: CASSLALGNYGYTF. DNA of the CDR3: TGTGCCAGCAGCTTGGCCCTGGGGAACTATGGCTACACCTTC. J is TRBJ1-2 and V is TRBV5-4; D unclear. The V end was cut by 0 bases, the J end by 2 bases, with 8 bases between. Germline assignment: CDR1 SGHNT and CDR2 YYREEE (reference sequence). This CDR3 spans 14 amino acids.

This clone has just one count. DNA of the CDR3: TGTGCCAGCAGCAAAGGGGGAGTTCGGAGCGATACGCAGTATTTT. Its protein is CASSKGGVRSDTQYF. This chain links TRBV7-2 with TRBJ2-3, with a tentative D call TRBD1 (6 bases). The V and J ends lost 5 bases and 6 bases respectively, with 18 bases between them. CDR1 SGHTA and CDR2 FQGNSA come from the germline V gene. The CDR3 spans 15 residues.